This T cell receptor beta chain originates from a study of vaccination and CD4 T cells after COVID-19. Study at large: Researchers treated cells with overlapping spike peptides taken from SARS-CoV-2, HCoV-NL63, HCoV-OC43 and HCoV-229E.

Treatment in this sample: approximately nine-day PBMC culture with coronavirus spike peptide pools or control peptides (ViraFEST assay). The ViraFEST method relied on peptide pools to expand antigen-specific T cells, followed by TCR sequencing. Peptide pools at roughly 10 ug/ml stimulated two million PBMCs per well with about 10 IU/ml IL-2. Worth noting for this clonotype: Its antigen is not known.

The CDR3 covers 12 residues. The V end was cut by 6 bases, the J end by 6 bases, with 8 bases between. Germline V gene lookup returns CDR1 SGHAT and CDR2 FQNNGV. Cultured CD4+ T cells had their DNA profiled by the Oncomine TCR Beta short-read assay. One entry per CDR3 protein, called by TCRdb with MiXCR from the PCR reads. Of about 20,000 distinct CDR3 sequences listed, around 66% were seen once; the top ten hold about 8.3%. The rearrangement joins TRBV11-2 to TRBJ2-2, with D hard to call. This TCR was recovered from a human donor who had recovered from COVID-19. Sequenced sample: CD4+ T cells from blood, cultured in vitro. CDR3 protein: CASRGTAGELFF. DNA for the CDR3: TGTGCCAGCAGGGGAACGGCCGGGGAGCTGTTTTTT.